This note documents a single T cell receptor beta chain sequence. The antigen remains unidentified. The naive CD8 fraction comprised CD45RO-negative cells positively selected for CCR7 and excluded terminally differentiated effector memory CD45RA+ cells. The donors were all Caucasian adults (living in Nashville, Tennessee). The sample belongs to a study of shared clonotypes between healthy human individuals. For the study at large: The donor group consisted of two women and a few men, aged 18 to 49. Findings of the study overall: Among non-shared clonotypes, generation probabilities were lower than among those shared by all four donors.

TCRdb keeps only in-frame clones here, not all; method: immunoSEQ multiplex PCR. The repertoire holds about 2 million clones, roughly 94% seen once, with around 1.2% in the top ten. This CDR3 spans 15 amino acids. The V end was cut by 4 bases, the J end by 3 bases, with 15 bases between. Germline loops: CDR1 SGHRS, CDR2 YFSETQ. The sequence derives from a man aged 18 to 30 in good health. V gene TRBV5-1 combines with J gene TRBJ2-3, with D hard to call. Sequencing was carried out using naive CD8+ T cells sorted from blood. The CDR3 nucleotides read TGCGCCAGCAGCAGTTTCAACGGCTGGACAGATACGCAGTATTTT. Translated: CASSSFNGWTDTQYF.